Below, one T cell receptor (beta chain) is given with its context. The antigen is undetermined. Trimming shortened V by 7 bases and J by 6 bases, and 18 bases separated the two germline ends. This CDR3 contains 13 residues. Germline lookup yields CDR1 SQVTM and CDR2 ANQGSEA. This entry belongs to a study of STAT3 mutations in large granular lymphocyte leukemia. Looking at the study overall: Canonical activating STAT3 mutations were detected in roughly half of the longitudinally sequenced T-LGLL patients. The study, taken as a whole, reports: At least one immunodominant TCR beta clonotype appeared in every T-cell large granular lymphocyte leukemia patient. In several patients, dominant TCR clone burden exceeded STAT3 mutant burden, suggesting STAT3 mutation arose secondarily. TCR clonotype switching after therapy occurred in about 30% of the 18 patients.

Assay: immunoSEQ multiplex PCR; the TCRdb copy retains only in-frame clones and omits some. This table has more than 10,000 clones, 88% appearing once. The chain joins TRBV29-1 to TRBJ1-2, with D perhaps matching TRBD1 (5 bases). The sequenced sample consisted of PBMCs. The source of this sequence is a human donor with T large granular lymphocyte leukemia. Some clones in this sample may be carry-over from other donors' samples. CDR3: CSAGGESTNGYTF. The CDR3 DNA is TGCAGCGCCGGGGGTGAAAGCACCAATGGCTACACCTTC.